This record covers a single TCR beta chain. Its target is not known. These data are taken from a study of cytomegalovirus exposure and HLA in healthy donors. Study-wide results and caveats: Productive rates of about 87% or about 30% were seen for most TCR beta V segments in an earlier analysis.

The V gene's germline CDR1 is SGHAT and CDR2 FQNNGV. Trimming removed 1 base from V and 2 bases from J, with 8 bases in between. The CDR3 sequence is 14 residues long. With 60 Vbeta and 13 Jbeta primers, the PCR was carried out. As originally analysed: Later work found 65 million to 85 million unique TCR beta chains, with roughly 11 million shared. Method: immunoSEQ multiplex PCR; TCRdb's copy keeps in-frame clones and lacks some. The V and J calls and clone size were taken over from that table, and D and trimming were inferred from the DNA. The sample shows 150,000 to 200,000 clones, over 75% of them seen only once.

The source is a woman aged 45 to 65 in good health and CMV-seropositive. The sequencing input was PBMCs. This chain links TRBV11-2 with TRBJ1-1, with D possibly matching TRBD1 (6 bases). The DNA for the CDR3 is TGTGCCAGCAGCTTAGCAGGGGCTAACACTGAAGCTTTCTTT. This encodes CASSLAGANTEAFF.